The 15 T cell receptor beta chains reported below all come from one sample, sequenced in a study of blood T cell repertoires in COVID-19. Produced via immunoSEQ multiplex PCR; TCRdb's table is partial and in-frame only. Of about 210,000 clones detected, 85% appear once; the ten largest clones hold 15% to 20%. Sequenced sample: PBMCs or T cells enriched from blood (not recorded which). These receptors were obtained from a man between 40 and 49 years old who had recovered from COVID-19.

CDR3 coding DNA: TGTGCCAGCAGTTTAGGGGGACACGATAATTCACCCCTCCACTTT. This translates into CASSLGGHDNSPLHF. The J gene is TRBJ1-6, the V gene TRBV27; tentatively, D is TRBD1 (6 bases). The CDR3 loop spans 15 amino acids. The V gene's germline CDR1 is MNHEY and CDR2 SMNVEV (reference sequence). Trimming shortened V by 2 bases and J by 5 bases, and 10 bases separated the two germline ends.

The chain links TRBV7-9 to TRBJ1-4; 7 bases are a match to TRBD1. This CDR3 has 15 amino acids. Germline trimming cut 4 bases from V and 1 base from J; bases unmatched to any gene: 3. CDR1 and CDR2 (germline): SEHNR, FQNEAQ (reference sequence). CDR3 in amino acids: CASSSRQGTNEKLFF. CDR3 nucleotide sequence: TGTGCCAGCAGCTCCCGACAGGGAACTAATGAAAAACTGTTTTTT.

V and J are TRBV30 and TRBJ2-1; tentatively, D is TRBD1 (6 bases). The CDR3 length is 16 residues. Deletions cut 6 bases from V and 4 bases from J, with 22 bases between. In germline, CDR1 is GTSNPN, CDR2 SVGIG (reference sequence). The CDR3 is CACPRLGHKSYNEQFF. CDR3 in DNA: TGTGCCTGTCCAAGACTGGGACACAAGTCTTACAATGAGCAGTTCTTC.

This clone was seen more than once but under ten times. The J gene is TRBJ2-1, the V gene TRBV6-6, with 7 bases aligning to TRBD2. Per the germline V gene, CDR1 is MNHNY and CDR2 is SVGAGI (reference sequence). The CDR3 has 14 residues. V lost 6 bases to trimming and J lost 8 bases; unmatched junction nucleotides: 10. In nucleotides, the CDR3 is TGTGCCAGCAGCGATGGGCGGGAGCTCGATGAGCAGTTCTTC. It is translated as CASSDGRELDEQFF.

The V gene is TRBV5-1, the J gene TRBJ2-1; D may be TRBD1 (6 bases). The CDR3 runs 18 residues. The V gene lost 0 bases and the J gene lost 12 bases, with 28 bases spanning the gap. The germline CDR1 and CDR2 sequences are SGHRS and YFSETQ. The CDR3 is CASSLAPYVQDRDIGQFF. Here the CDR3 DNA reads TGCGCCAGCAGCTTGGCCCCTTATGTCCAGGACCGGGACATCGGGCAGTTCTTC.

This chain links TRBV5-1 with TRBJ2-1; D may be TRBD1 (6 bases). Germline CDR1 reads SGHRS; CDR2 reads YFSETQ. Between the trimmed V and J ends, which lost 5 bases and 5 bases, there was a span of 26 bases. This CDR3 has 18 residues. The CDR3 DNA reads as TGCGCCAGCAGTTACGTCCGAAAAACAGGGTGGAAGGACAATGAGCAGTTCTTC. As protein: CASSYVRKTGWKDNEQFF.

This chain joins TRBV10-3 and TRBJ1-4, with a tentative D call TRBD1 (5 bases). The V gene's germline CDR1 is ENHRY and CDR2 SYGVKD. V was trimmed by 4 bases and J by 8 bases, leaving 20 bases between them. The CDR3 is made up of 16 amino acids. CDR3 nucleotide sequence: TGTGCCATCAGTGCGGTTGCGGGGGAAGGAAACGAAAAACTGTTTTTT. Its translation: CAISAVAGEGNEKLFF.

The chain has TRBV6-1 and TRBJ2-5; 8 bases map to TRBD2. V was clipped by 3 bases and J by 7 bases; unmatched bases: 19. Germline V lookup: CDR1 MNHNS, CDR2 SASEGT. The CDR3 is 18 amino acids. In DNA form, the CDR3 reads TGTGCCAGCAGTGATTCTCTCCGGACTAGCCAAATGCGAGGGACCCAGTACTTC. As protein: CASSDSLRTSQMRGTQYF.

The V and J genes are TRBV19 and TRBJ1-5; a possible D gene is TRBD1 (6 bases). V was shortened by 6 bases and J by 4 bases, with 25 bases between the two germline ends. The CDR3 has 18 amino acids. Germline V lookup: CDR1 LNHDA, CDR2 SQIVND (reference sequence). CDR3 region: CASSPTRRGAAVNQPQHF. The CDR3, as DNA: TGTGCCAGTAGCCCAACCCGCCGGGGGGCGGCGGTGAATCAGCCCCAGCATTTT.

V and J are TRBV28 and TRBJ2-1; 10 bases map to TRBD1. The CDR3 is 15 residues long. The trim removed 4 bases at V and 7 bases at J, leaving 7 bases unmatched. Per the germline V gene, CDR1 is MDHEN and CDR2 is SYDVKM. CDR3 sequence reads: CASSSDRGPVNEQFF. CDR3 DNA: TGTGCCAGCAGTTCAGACAGGGGGCCGGTAAATGAGCAGTTCTTC. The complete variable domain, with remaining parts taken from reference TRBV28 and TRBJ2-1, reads DVKVTQSSRYLVKRTGEKVFLECVQDMDHENMFWYRQDPGLGLRLIYFSYDVKMKEKGDIPEGYSVSREKKERFSLILESASTNQTSMYLCASSSDRGPVNEQFFGPGTRLTVL.

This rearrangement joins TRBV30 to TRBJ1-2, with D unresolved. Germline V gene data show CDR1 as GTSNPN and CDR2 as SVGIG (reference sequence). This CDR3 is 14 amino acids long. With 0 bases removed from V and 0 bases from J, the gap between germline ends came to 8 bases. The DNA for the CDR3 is TGTGCCTGGAGTGTCACCACTTCTAACTATGGCTACACCTTC. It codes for CAWSVTTSNYGYTF. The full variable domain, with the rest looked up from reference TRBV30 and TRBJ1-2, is SQTIHQWPATLVQPVGSPLSLECTVEGTSNPNLYWYRQAAGRGLQLLFYSVGIGQISSEVPQNLSASRPQDRQFILSSKKLLLSDSGFYLCAWSVTTSNYGYTFGSGTRLTVV.

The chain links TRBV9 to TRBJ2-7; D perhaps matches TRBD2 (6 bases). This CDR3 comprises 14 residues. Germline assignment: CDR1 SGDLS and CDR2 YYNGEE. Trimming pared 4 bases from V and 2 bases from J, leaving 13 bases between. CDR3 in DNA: TGTGCCAGCAGCCCCTGGGACTTCACCTACGAGCAGTACTTC. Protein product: CASSPWDFTYEQYF.

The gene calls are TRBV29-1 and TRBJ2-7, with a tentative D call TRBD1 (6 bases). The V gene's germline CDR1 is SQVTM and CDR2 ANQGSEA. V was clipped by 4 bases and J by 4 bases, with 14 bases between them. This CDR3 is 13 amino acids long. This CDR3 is CSVGQGFLYEQYF. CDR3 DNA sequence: TGCAGCGTTGGGCAGGGGTTCCTATACGAGCAGTACTTC.

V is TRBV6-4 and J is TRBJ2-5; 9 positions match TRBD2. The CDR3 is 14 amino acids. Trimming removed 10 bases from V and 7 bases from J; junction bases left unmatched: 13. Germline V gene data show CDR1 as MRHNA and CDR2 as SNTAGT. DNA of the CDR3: TGTGCCACCCTTACTATTAGCGGGAGCGGGACCCAGTACTTC. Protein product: CATLTISGSGTQYF.

This CDR3 is CASSLDGTASSYEQYF. CDR3 coding DNA: TGCGCCAGCAGCTTGGATGGGACAGCGAGCTCCTACGAGCAGTACTTC. The V and J genes are TRBV5-1 and TRBJ2-7, with TRBD1 identical over 7 bases. The CDR3 extends over 16 amino acids. Losses at the gene ends were 0 bases for V and 0 bases for J; bases not matched to a gene: 6. Germline V gene sequence: CDR1 SGHRS, CDR2 YFSETQ.